These 32 T cell receptor beta chains were sequenced from one sample in a study of TIL therapy for anti-PD-1-resistant metastatic lung cancer. Time point of the sample: pre-treatment sample, taken before nivolumab and TIL therapy. This was the immunoSEQ v3 assay. Generated by immunoSEQ multiplex PCR, the TCRdb table keeps only in-frame clones and is missing some. The repertoire holds tens of thousands of clones, roughly 85% seen once, with 5% in the top ten. Specimen: blood, collected at baseline. All receptors come from a person aged 25 to 85 with non-small cell lung cancer.

The chain's CDR3 is CASSTLAADTQYF. CDR3 in DNA: TGTGCCAGCAGCACCCTAGCGGCGGATACGCAGTATTTT. The V call is TRBV9, the J call TRBJ2-3; TRBD2 matches at 7 bases. V trimming: 4 bases; J trimming: 6 bases; junction bases outside the gene matches: 5. CDR3 length: 13 residues. Germline assignment: CDR1 SGDLS and CDR2 YYNGEE.

The chain is built from TRBV30 and TRBJ1-5; no clear D. V lost 0 bases, J lost 8 bases, and 5 bases lay in between. Germline assignment: CDR1 GTSNPN and CDR2 SVGIG (reference sequence). The CDR3 is 11 residues long. The CDR3 reads CAWSVGEPQHF. The CDR3, as DNA: TGTGCCTGGAGTGTTGGGGAGCCCCAGCATTTT.

Only one count was recorded for this clone. The chain carries TRBV6-1 and TRBJ2-7; perhaps D is TRBD1 or TRBD2 (5 bases each). This CDR3 is built from 17 residues. Germline CDR1 and CDR2: MNHNS and SASEGT. V dropped 2 bases and J dropped 0 bases, with 17 bases sitting between them. The CDR3 protein is CASSELLGTESSYEQYF. The DNA of the CDR3 is TGTGCCAGCAGTGAATTGCTCGGGACGGAAAGCTCCTACGAGCAGTACTTC.

The genes are TRBV3-1 (or the pseudogene TRBV3-2) and TRBJ2-1; 13 nucleotides align to TRBD2. CDR3 length: 17 residues. V shed 4 bases and J 9 bases; nucleotides not matched to a gene: 12. The germline CDR1 and CDR2 sequences are LGHDT and YNNKEL (reference sequence). Here the CDR3 reads CASSLHRLAGGGGEQFF. DNA for the CDR3: TGTGCCAGCAGCCTTCACCGACTAGCGGGGGGCGGGGGTGAGCAGTTCTTC.

V and J are TRBV6-5 and TRBJ1-1, with D tentatively TRBD1 (6 bases). V shed 0 bases and J shed 5 bases, with 13 bases lying between them. Germline CDR1 reads MNHEY; CDR2 reads SVGAGI. The CDR3 is 15 residues long. DNA of the CDR3: TGTGCCAGCAGTTACTCGGGCAGGGGCGGAACTGAAGCTTTCTTT. Protein product: CASSYSGRGGTEAFF.

This chain connects TRBV24-1 to TRBJ2-1; TRBD2 aligns across 11 bases. V lost 4 bases, J lost 4 bases, and 5 bases stayed unmatched. Germline CDR1 is KGHDR and CDR2 is SFDVKD. The CDR3 sequence is 16 residues long. CDR3 bases: TGTGCCACCAGTGACCTACCTAGCGGGGGGTACAATGAGCAGTTCTTC. It codes for CATSDLPSGGYNEQFF.

V usage is TRBV6-6 and J usage is TRBJ2-6; unclear D gene. Trimming cost V 4 bases and J 5 bases, with 12 bases left between them. CDR1 is MNHNY, CDR2 SVGAGI, per germline (reference sequence). The CDR3 runs 15 residues. The CDR3 spells CASSSPPPRANVLTF. As DNA, the CDR3 is TGTGCCAGCAGTTCCCCGCCGCCCCGGGCCAACGTCCTGACTTTC.

The rearrangement links TRBV7-9 to TRBJ2-3; no clear D gene. The germline CDR1 and CDR2 sequences are SEHNR and FQNEAQ (reference sequence). This CDR3 spans 11 amino acids. V was trimmed by 5 bases and J by 6 bases, leaving 6 bases between them. The CDR3 protein is CASSVGDTQYF. CDR3 in DNA: TGTGCCAGCAGCGTAGGGGATACGCAGTATTTT.

The chain recombines TRBV10-1 with TRBJ2-1, with 11 bases aligning to TRBD2. This CDR3 is 15 amino acids long. Germline V lookup: CDR1 WNHNN, CDR2 SYGVQD (reference sequence). V was clipped by 3 bases and J by 9 bases; unmatched bases: 7. Here the CDR3 reads CASSEVAGGPGEQFF. The CDR3 DNA reads as TGCGCCAGCAGTGAAGTAGCGGGGGGGCCGGGTGAGCAGTTCTTC.

This rearrangement joins TRBV11-3 to TRBJ2-2; D remains unclear. The CDR3 runs 14 residues. V was shortened by 3 bases and J by 0 bases, with 5 bases between the two germline ends. In germline, CDR1 is SGHNT, CDR2 YENEEA. The CDR3 sequence is CASSFFANTGELFF. The CDR3 coding sequence is TGTGCCAGCAGCTTTTTCGCGAACACCGGGGAGCTGTTTTTT.

The CDR3 region is CASSYTGALRYEQYF. DNA for the CDR3: TGTGCCAGCAGTTACACCGGGGCCCTGCGCTACGAGCAGTACTTC. V and J are TRBV6-2 or TRBV6-3 and TRBJ2-7; tentatively, D is TRBD1 or TRBD2 (5 bases each). Germline V gene sequence: CDR1 MNHEY, CDR2 SVGEGT. CDR3 length: 15 amino acids. Trimming shortened V by 2 bases and J by 3 bases, and 14 bases separated the two germline ends.

The chain combines TRBV7-8 with TRBJ1-1; TRBD1 might be the D (5 bases). The CDR3 has 16 amino acids. Trimming shortened V by 2 bases and J by 2 bases, and 15 bases separated the two germline ends. Looked up from germline, CDR1 is SGHVS and CDR2 is FQNEAQ. The CDR3: CASSLIGGGGNTEAFF. The DNA of the CDR3 is TGTGCCAGCAGCTTAATCGGGGGTGGAGGAAACACTGAAGCTTTCTTT.

This clone was observed once. CDR3 in amino acids: CASSPGRLQETQYF. CDR3 DNA sequence: TGTGCCAGCTCACCGGGACGTTTACAAGAGACCCAGTACTTC. The rearrangement uses TRBV18 and TRBJ2-5; the D call may be TRBD1 or TRBD2 (5 bases each). Trimming cost V 3 bases and J 2 bases, with 10 bases left between them. Germline loops: CDR1 KGHSH, CDR2 LQKENI. The CDR3 is 14 amino acids.

The chain couples TRBV13 to TRBJ1-1; D is unclear. From germline, CDR1 is PRHDT and CDR2 FYEKMQ (reference sequence). V dropped 1 base and J dropped 1 base, with 4 bases sitting between them. The CDR3 contains 13 residues. In DNA form, the CDR3 reads TGTGCCAGCAGCTTAGTGGGGAACACTGAAGCTTTCTTT. Translating gives CASSLVGNTEAFF.

This sequence joins TRBV24-1 and TRBJ2-2; 7 bases map to TRBD2. Trimming at V came to 0 bases and at J to 3 bases, leaving 3 bases not matched to a gene. CDR3 length: 16 residues. Germline CDR1 KGHDR, CDR2 SFDVKD. The CDR3 region has the DNA TGTGCCACCAGTGATTTGCATGGGGGGGACACCGGGGAGCTGTTTTTT. As protein: CATSDLHGGDTGELFF.

V and J are TRBV11-2 and TRBJ2-7; TRBD2 agrees at 14 bases. The V gene end was trimmed by 5 bases and the J gene end by 2 bases; junction bases not matched to a gene: 14. Germline loops: CDR1 SGHAT, CDR2 FQNNGV. The CDR3 contains 19 residues. CDR3 sequence reads: CASSPVIGLAGGNPYEQYF. The CDR3 DNA reads TGTGCCAGCAGCCCTGTTATAGGACTAGCGGGGGGCAACCCCTACGAGCAGTACTTC.

The chain joins TRBV12-3 or TRBV12-4 to TRBJ1-5; D unresolved. The CDR3 consists of 12 residues. Trimming stripped 5 bases from V and 6 bases from J, with 8 bases between. The CDR3 loop reads CASSPRSQPQHF. Here the CDR3 DNA reads TGTGCCAGCAGTCCCCGTAGTCAGCCCCAGCATTTT.

The V gene is TRBV29-1, the J gene TRBJ1-2; 11 nucleotides agree with TRBD1. Unmatched junction bases numbered 7, after V lost 6 bases and J lost 4 bases. This CDR3 is 14 amino acids long. The germline V gene has CDR1 SQVTM and CDR2 ANQGSEA. Here the CDR3 reads CSVPGTGGGYGYTF. The CDR3 region has the DNA TGCAGCGTCCCCGGGACAGGGGGAGGCTATGGCTACACCTTC.

The chain has TRBV11-2 and TRBJ1-2; no clear D. V was pared by 6 bases and J by 1 base, with 9 bases between. Looked up from germline, CDR1 is SGHAT and CDR2 is FQNNGV. The CDR3 loop spans 13 amino acids. CDR3 nucleotide sequence: TGTGCCAGCAGTCAAGCGGGTAACTATGGCTACACCTTC. Translated, it gives CASSQAGNYGYTF. Full variable domain (rest looked up from reference TRBV11-2 and TRBJ1-2): EAGVAQSPRYKIIEKRQSVAFWCNPISGHATLYWYQQILGQGPKLLIQFQNNGVVDDSQLPKDRFSAERLKGVDSTLKIQPAKLEDSAVYLCASSQAGNYGYTFGSGTRLTVV.

The CDR3 DNA reads TGTGCCAGCAGCTTAGTGGCATCCATGAACACTGAAGCTTTCTTT. As protein: CASSLVASMNTEAFF. V is TRBV7-2 and J is TRBJ1-1; D not certain. This CDR3 region has 15 residues. Germline-derived CDR1 and CDR2 are SGHTA and FQGNSA. Trimming took off 1 base at V and 0 bases at J, with 9 bases between the two ends.

The count of this clone is one. This rearrangement joins TRBV4-1 to TRBJ2-1; a weak D match, TRBD2 (6 bases). The V gene lost 10 bases and the J gene lost 4 bases, with 11 bases spanning the gap. The CDR3 sequence is 12 residues long. Germline lookup yields CDR1 MGHRA and CDR2 YSYEKL. The CDR3, as DNA: TGCGCCACCCGGGGAGGTTACAATGAGCAGTTCTTC. Translating it yields CATRGGYNEQFF.

CDR3 nucleotides: TGTGCCAGCAGCAAGGACCCTCAGGGGGAGACCCAGTACTTC. The encoded protein is CASSKDPQGETQYF. This chain uses TRBV9 with TRBJ2-5; tentative D call: TRBD1 (6 bases). This CDR3 contains 14 residues. The V end was cut by 4 bases, the J end by 5 bases, with 15 bases between. Germline assignment: CDR1 SGDLS and CDR2 YYNGEE.

This clone was counted only a few times. The gene calls are TRBV28 and TRBJ2-2; D uncertain. Germline CDR1 is MDHEN and CDR2 is SYDVKM. The CDR3 has 13 residues. V lost 5 bases, J lost 0 bases, and 4 bases lay in between. As DNA, the CDR3 is TGTGCCAGCAGTAAGCCGAACACCGGGGAGCTGTTTTTT. It translates to CASSKPNTGELFF.

The chain uses TRBV30 and TRBJ1-5; D not resolved. Per the germline V gene, CDR1 is GTSNPN and CDR2 is SVGIG (reference sequence). The CDR3 sequence is 13 residues long. Trimming removed 2 bases at V and 4 bases at J, with 9 bases between. The CDR3 DNA sequence: TGTGCCTGGAGTTCAGGAGCAAATCAGCCCCAGCATTTT. As protein: CAWSSGANQPQHF.

The count of this clone is one. J is TRBJ2-7 and V is TRBV19; D is perhaps TRBD1 (6 bases). The germline V gene encodes CDR1 LNHDA and CDR2 SQIVND (reference sequence). CDR3 length: 16 residues. Between the trimmed V and J ends, which lost 5 bases and 3 bases, there was a span of 20 bases. The CDR3 here is CASSLHSGHEDYEQYF. CDR3 DNA sequence: TGTGCCAGTAGTCTTCACTCGGGACACGAAGACTACGAGCAGTACTTC.

The chain uses TRBV9 and TRBJ2-7; possible D gene TRBD2, 6 bases. The CDR3 has 15 residues. Germline V CDR1 and CDR2: SGDLS, YYNGEE. Trimming stripped 4 bases from V and 3 bases from J, with 17 bases between. CDR3 coding DNA: TGTGCCAGCAGCCGCGGGACTCCCCCATACTACGAGCAGTACTTC. It encodes CASSRGTPPYYEQYF. The full variable domain, its missing parts supplied by reference TRBV9 and TRBJ2-7, is DSGVTQTPKHLITATGQRVTLRCSPRSGDLSVYWYQQSLDQGLQFLIQYYNGEERAKGNILERFSAQQFPDLHSELNLSSLELGDSALYFCASSRGTPPYYEQYFGPGTRLTVT.

This chain connects TRBV27 to TRBJ2-5; 13 bases fit TRBD2. V lost 5 bases to trimming and J lost 7 bases; unmatched junction nucleotides: 4. The CDR3 extends over 14 amino acids. The germline gives CDR1 MNHEY, CDR2 SMNVEV (reference sequence). DNA for the CDR3: TGTGCCAGCAGTACTAGCGGGGGGGCTTGGACCCAGTACTTC. Residues: CASSTSGGAWTQYF.

The gene calls are TRBV24-1 and TRBJ2-5, with TRBD2 identical over 12 bases. Germline V gene sequence: CDR1 KGHDR, CDR2 SFDVKD. With V trimmed by 7 bases and J by 1 base, 3 bases remained unmatched. This CDR3 is 15 amino acids long. CDR3: CATRSSGGVQETQYF. CDR3 nucleotide sequence: TGTGCCACCAGATCTAGCGGGGGGGTCCAAGAGACCCAGTACTTC.

The chain joins TRBV2 to TRBJ2-3; D is perhaps TRBD2 (5 bases). The CDR3 consists of 14 residues. V lost 6 bases, J lost 2 bases, and 12 bases lay in between. Germline V lookup: CDR1 SNHLY, CDR2 FYNNEI. CDR3 bases: TGTGCCAGCAGGGAGGCGCCCATCACAGATACGCAGTATTTT. This gives the protein CASREAPITDTQYF.

V usage is TRBV28 and J usage is TRBJ1-3; TRBD1 matches at 8 bases. V shed 6 bases and J 4 bases; nucleotides not matched to a gene: 8. Per the germline V gene, CDR1 is MDHEN and CDR2 is SYDVKM. CDR3 size: 15 residues. The DNA for the CDR3 is TGTGCCAGCAGCCCTCGACAGGGGTACGGAAACACCATATATTTT. This encodes CASSPRQGYGNTIYF.

The CDR3 here is CASSLDTNEKLFF. DNA for the CDR3: TGTGCCAGCAGCTTGGACACAAATGAAAAACTGTTTTTT. The rearrangement links TRBV5-6 to TRBJ1-4; no definite D call. Trimming removed 0 bases from V and 5 bases from J, with 5 bases in between. Germline lookup yields CDR1 SGHDT and CDR2 YYEEEE. This CDR3 is 13 amino acids long.

The rearrangement joins TRBV28 to TRBJ1-2, with 8 bases that match TRBD1. The CDR3 consists of 13 residues. Trimming removed 5 bases from V and 8 bases from J; junction bases left unmatched: 7. CDR1 is MDHEN, CDR2 SYDVKM, per germline. CDR3 region: CASSRGAGGGYTF. As DNA, the CDR3 is TGTGCCAGCAGTAGGGGCGCAGGGGGCGGCTACACCTTC.